These 18 T cell receptor beta chains originate from one sample sequenced in a study of cytomegalovirus exposure and HLA in healthy donors. The PCR used 60 Vbeta and 13 Jbeta primers. Some clones are missing from TCRdb's copy, which holds only in-frame ones; the method was immunoSEQ multiplex PCR. This sample has some 250,000 clones, with 82% found just once. The sequencing sample was made of PBMCs. These receptors all stem from a woman aged 40 to 50 in good health and CMV-seropositive.

This chain uses TRBV6-1 with TRBJ1-5, with unresolved D. Trimming removed 7 bases from V and 9 bases from J, with 22 bases in between. Germline-derived CDR1 and CDR2 are MNHNS and SASEGT. This CDR3 has 15 amino acids. CDR3 region: CASTTVVRRRGPQHF. In DNA form, the CDR3 reads TGTGCCAGCACCACGGTCGTCCGGAGAAGAGGGCCCCAGCATTTT.

V and J are TRBV10-2 and TRBJ2-3; tentatively, D is TRBD2 (5 bases). Trimming stripped 9 bases from V and 0 bases from J, with 13 bases between. This CDR3 comprises 14 residues. Germline-derived CDR1 and CDR2 are WSHSY and SAAADI. The CDR3 loop reads CASLGLMSTDTQYF. The CDR3 coding sequence is TGCGCCAGTCTCGGACTTATGAGCACAGATACGCAGTATTTT.

The rearrangement joins TRBV4-2 to TRBJ2-5; 8 positions match TRBD1. The J call may be wrong; the DNA end is better matched by TRBJ2-7. Germline-derived CDR1 and CDR2 are LGHNA and YNFKEQ. This CDR3 contains 15 residues. Here the CDR3 DNA reads TGTGCCAGCAGCCAAGCAGCCGGGACAGGCTACGAGCAGTACTTC. Protein sequence: CASSQAAGTGYEQYF.

The chain carries TRBV7-6 and TRBJ2-7, with TRBD1 identical over 8 bases. Germline assignment: CDR1 SGHVS and CDR2 FNYEAQ. The CDR3 runs to 14 residues. Losses at the gene ends were 4 bases for V and 0 bases for J; bases not matched to a gene: 2. CDR3 sequence (DNA): TGTGCCAGCAGCTCGGACAGGGACTCCTACGAGCAGTACTTC. As protein: CASSSDRDSYEQYF.

A single count supports this clone. This chain uses TRBV2 with TRBJ2-1, with D uncertain. Germline V gives CDR1 SNHLY, CDR2 FYNNEI. CDR3 length: 14 residues. V lost 1 base and J 3 bases, leaving 7 bases between the germline ends. CDR3 nucleotides: TGTGCCAGCAGTGAAGGGCAGTACTACAATGAGCAGTTCTTC. It translates to CASSEGQYYNEQFF.

The V gene is TRBV10-3, the J gene TRBJ1-1; a weak D match, TRBD1 (6 bases). There are 11 residues in the CDR3. Germline V lookup: CDR1 ENHRY, CDR2 SYGVKD. Trimming stripped 3 bases from V and 11 bases from J, with 10 bases between. Here the CDR3 DNA reads TGTGCCATCAGTGAACAGGGCGGCGCTTTCTTT. Protein product: CAISEQGGAFF.

As DNA, the CDR3 is TGTGCCAGCAGCTTAGGTCTTCCGAGCACAGATACGCAGTATTTT. This codes for CASSLGLPSTDTQYF. This rearrangement joins TRBV7-2 to TRBJ2-3; D unresolved. Trimming shortened V by 1 base and J by 0 bases, and 8 bases separated the two germline ends. CDR3 length: 15 residues. CDR1 is SGHTA and CDR2 is FQGNSA in the germline V gene.

V usage is TRBV4-2 and J usage is TRBJ2-3; 8 nucleotides align to TRBD1. V lost 0 bases and J lost 4; bases outside the gene matches: 3. CDR1 and CDR2 (germline): LGHNA, YNFKEQ. CDR3 length: 15 amino acids. The CDR3 protein is CASSQEGQGPDTQYF. The CDR3 bases are TGTGCCAGCAGCCAAGAAGGACAGGGCCCAGATACGCAGTATTTT.

The gene calls are TRBV5-7 and TRBJ2-7, with a weak D call TRBD1 (6 bases). TRBV5-7 is placed among ORFs of uncertain function. Between the trimmed V and J ends, which lost 4 bases and 0 bases, there was a span of 17 bases. This CDR3 contains 16 residues. As DNA, the CDR3 is TGTGCCAGCAGCCAACGCCCGACAGGTTCCTCCTACGAGCAGTACTTC. Its protein product is CASSQRPTGSSYEQYF.

This clone was counted between two and nine times. The rearrangement joins TRBV10-2 to TRBJ2-2, with TRBD2 matching over 10 bases. This CDR3 has 14 amino acids. Trimming took 10 bases from V and 8 from J; bases not matched to a gene: 10. Germline V gene lookup returns CDR1 WSHSY and CDR2 SAAADI. The CDR3 nucleotides are TGCGCCACAAAGCGGGAGGGTTTTACTGGGGAGCTGTTTTTT. Translation gives CATKREGFTGELFF.

This clone appeared a single time. This chain links TRBV5-1 with TRBJ2-5, with D unclear. Germline V lookup: CDR1 SGHRS, CDR2 YFSETQ. Trimming stripped 4 bases from V and 5 bases from J, with 6 bases between. CDR3 length: 11 amino acids. The CDR3 is CASSRRETQYF. The CDR3 DNA follows: TGCGCCAGCAGCCGCCGGGAGACCCAGTACTTC.

J is TRBJ2-5 and V is TRBV11-2; the D gene is possibly TRBD2 (6 bases). Trimming took off 5 bases at V and 4 bases at J, with 17 bases between the two ends. The CDR3 consists of 15 residues. Per the germline V gene, CDR1 is SGHAT and CDR2 is FQNNGV. CDR3 residues: CASSASSGELETQYF. CDR3 nucleotide sequence: TGTGCCAGCAGCGCATCCTCGGGGGAGTTAGAGACCCAGTACTTC.

This chain joins TRBV7-9 and TRBJ2-7, with TRBD2 identical over 11 bases. The CDR3 length is 17 residues. Germline CDR1 is SEHNR and CDR2 is FQNEAQ (reference sequence). V shed 1 base, J shed 1 base, and the junction held 6 bases outside the gene matches. The CDR3 coding sequence is TGTGCCAGCAGCTTAGTTTCAGGGACTAGCGGTTCCTACGAGCAGTACTTC. Translating it yields CASSLVSGTSGSYEQYF.

The chain links TRBV4-3 to TRBJ2-7; 8 bases line up with TRBD1. The CDR3 is 17 residues long. Trimming cost V 0 bases and J 6 bases; bases outside gene matches: 13. The germline CDR1 and CDR2 sequences are LGHNA and YSLEER. This CDR3 is CASSQDPPGQGLSEQYF. The CDR3 coding sequence is TGCGCCAGCAGCCAAGACCCTCCCGGACAGGGTTTGAGCGAGCAGTACTTC.

V and J are TRBV5-6 and TRBJ2-1; a possible D gene is TRBD1 (5 bases). There are 16 residues in the CDR3. Germline lookup yields CDR1 SGHDT and CDR2 YYEEEE. Trimming left V 5 bases short and J 2 bases short, with 17 bases between. The CDR3 DNA reads as TGTGCCAGCAGTTTTCTCGGCCAGGGCCCCTACAATGAGCAGTTCTTC. Translation: CASSFLGQGPYNEQFF.

The chain employs TRBV15 and TRBJ1-1; D is unresolved. V lost 1 base, J lost 2 bases, and 8 bases lay in between. CDR1 and CDR2 (germline): LNHNV, YYDKDF (reference sequence). The CDR3 sequence is 14 residues long. The CDR3 nucleotides are TGTGCCACCAGCAGAGCTCAAGCAAACACTGAAGCTTTCTTT. As protein: CATSRAQANTEAFF.

This rearrangement joins TRBV4-2 to TRBJ1-2; the D gene is possibly TRBD1 (6 bases). The germline V gene has CDR1 LGHNA and CDR2 YNFKEQ. The CDR3 has 14 amino acids. V was clipped by 0 bases and J by 2 bases, with 7 bases between them. In nucleotides, the CDR3 is TGTGCCAGCAGCCAAGACACAGGGAACTATGGCTACACCTTC. It encodes CASSQDTGNYGYTF.

The chain has TRBV25-1 and TRBJ2-7, with 8 bases fitting TRBD1. Germline CDR1 reads MGHDK; CDR2 reads SYGVNS. CDR3 length equals 15 residues. The ends lost 1 base at V and 3 bases at J; junction bases unmatched: 5. CDR3 in amino acids: CASSESPTGVYEQYF. In DNA form, the CDR3 reads TGTGCCAGCAGTGAATCTCCGACAGGGGTCTACGAGCAGTACTTC.